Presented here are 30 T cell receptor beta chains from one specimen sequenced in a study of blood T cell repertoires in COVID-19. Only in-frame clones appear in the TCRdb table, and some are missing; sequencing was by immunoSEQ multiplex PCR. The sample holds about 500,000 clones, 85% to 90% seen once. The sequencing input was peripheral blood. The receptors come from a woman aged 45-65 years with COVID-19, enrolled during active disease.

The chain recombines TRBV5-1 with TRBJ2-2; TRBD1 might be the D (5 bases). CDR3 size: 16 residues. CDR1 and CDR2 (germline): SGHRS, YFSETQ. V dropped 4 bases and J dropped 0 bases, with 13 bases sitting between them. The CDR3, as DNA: TGCGCCAGCAGCCCCACCCAGGGTACGAACACCGGGGAGCTGTTTTTT. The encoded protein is CASSPTQGTNTGELFF.

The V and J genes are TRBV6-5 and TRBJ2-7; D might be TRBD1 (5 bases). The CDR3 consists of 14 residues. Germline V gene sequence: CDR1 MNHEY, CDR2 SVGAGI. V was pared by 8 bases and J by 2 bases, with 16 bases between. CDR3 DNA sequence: TGTGCCAGCCATCAATTTCAGGGCCCCTACGAGCAGTACTTC. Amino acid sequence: CASHQFQGPYEQYF.

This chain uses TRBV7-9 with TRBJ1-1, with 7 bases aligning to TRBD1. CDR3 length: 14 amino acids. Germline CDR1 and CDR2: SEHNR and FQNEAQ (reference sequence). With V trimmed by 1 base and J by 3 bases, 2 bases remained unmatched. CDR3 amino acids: CASSLEGAYTEAFF. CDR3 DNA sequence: TGTGCCAGCAGCTTAGAGGGGGCTTACACTGAAGCTTTCTTT.

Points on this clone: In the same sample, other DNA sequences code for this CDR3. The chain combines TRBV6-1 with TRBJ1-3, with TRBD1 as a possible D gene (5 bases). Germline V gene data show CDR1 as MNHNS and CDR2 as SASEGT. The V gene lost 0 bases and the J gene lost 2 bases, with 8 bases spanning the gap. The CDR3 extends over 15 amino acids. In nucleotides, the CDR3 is TGTGCCAGCAGTGAAGCCGGGGGGGCTGGAAACACCATATATTTT. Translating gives CASSEAGGAGNTIYF.

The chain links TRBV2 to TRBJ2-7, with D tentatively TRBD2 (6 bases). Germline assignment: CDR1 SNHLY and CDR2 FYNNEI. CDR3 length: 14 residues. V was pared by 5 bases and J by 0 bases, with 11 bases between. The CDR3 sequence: CASSRDSSSYEQYF. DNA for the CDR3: TGTGCCAGCAGTCGGGACTCCAGCTCCTACGAGCAGTACTTC.

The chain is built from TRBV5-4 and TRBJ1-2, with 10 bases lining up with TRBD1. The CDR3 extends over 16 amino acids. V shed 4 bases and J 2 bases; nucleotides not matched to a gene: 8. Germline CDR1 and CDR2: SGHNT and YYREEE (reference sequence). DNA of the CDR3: TGTGCCAGCAGCACTGCCGGGACAGGGGAGAACTATGGCTACACCTTC. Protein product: CASSTAGTGENYGYTF.

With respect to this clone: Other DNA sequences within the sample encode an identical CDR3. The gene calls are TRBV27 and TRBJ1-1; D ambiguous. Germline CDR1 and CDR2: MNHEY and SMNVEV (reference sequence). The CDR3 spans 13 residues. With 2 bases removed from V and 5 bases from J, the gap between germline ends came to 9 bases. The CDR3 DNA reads TGTGCCAGCAGTTTACTGGGCGGGACTGAAGCTTTCTTT. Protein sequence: CASSLLGGTEAFF.

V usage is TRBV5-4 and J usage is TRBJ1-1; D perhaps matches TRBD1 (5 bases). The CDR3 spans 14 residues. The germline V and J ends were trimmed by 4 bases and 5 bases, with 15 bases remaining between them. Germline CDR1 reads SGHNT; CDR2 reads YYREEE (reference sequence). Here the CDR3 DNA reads TGTGCCAGCAGCCCTATCAGGGAGGAAACTGAAGCTTTCTTT. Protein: CASSPIREETEAFF.

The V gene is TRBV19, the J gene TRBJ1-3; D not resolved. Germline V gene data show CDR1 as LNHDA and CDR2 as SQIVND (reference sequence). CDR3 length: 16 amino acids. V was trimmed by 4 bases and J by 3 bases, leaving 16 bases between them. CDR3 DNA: TGTGCCAGTAGTAGATCCGGGTCCTCCTTTGGAAACACCATATATTTT. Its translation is CASSRSGSSFGNTIYF.

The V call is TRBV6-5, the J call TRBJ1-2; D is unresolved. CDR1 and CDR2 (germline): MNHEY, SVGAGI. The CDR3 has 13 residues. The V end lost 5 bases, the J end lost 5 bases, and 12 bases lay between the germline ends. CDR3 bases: TGTGCCAGCAGTCCTTCCCAGACATATGGCTACACCTTC. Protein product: CASSPSQTYGYTF.

The CDR3: CACQGAGRELSPYSNYEQYF. DNA of the CDR3: TGCGCCTGCCAGGGAGCCGGGCGGGAATTATCCCCTTACTCCAACTACGAGCAGTACTTC. The V call is TRBV5-1, the J call TRBJ2-7; tentatively, D is TRBD2 (6 bases). The germline V and J ends were trimmed by 10 bases and 3 bases, with 38 bases remaining between them. The CDR3 has 20 residues. Germline CDR1 reads SGHRS; CDR2 reads YFSETQ.

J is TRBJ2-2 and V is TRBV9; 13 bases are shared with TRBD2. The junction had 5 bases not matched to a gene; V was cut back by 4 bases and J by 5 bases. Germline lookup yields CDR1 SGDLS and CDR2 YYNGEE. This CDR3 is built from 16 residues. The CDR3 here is CASSLRTSGGTGELFF. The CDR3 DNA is TGTGCCAGCAGCCTCCGGACTAGCGGGGGAACCGGGGAGCTGTTTTTT.

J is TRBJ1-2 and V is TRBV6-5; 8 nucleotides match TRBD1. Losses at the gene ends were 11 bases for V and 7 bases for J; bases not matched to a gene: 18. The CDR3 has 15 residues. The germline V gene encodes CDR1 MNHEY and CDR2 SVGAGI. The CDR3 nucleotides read TGTGCCGGCGAAGAAGTACGGACAGGGAGTCTTGGCTACACCTTC. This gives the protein CAGEEVRTGSLGYTF.

CDR3 sequence reads: CASSLAGQGSNYGYTF. The CDR3 bases are TGCGCCAGCAGCTTGGCCGGGCAGGGTAGTAACTATGGCTACACCTTC. The rearrangement joins TRBV5-1 to TRBJ1-2, with a tentative D call TRBD1 (5 bases). The germline V gene has CDR1 SGHRS and CDR2 YFSETQ. The CDR3 covers 16 residues. V lost 0 bases, J lost 1 base, and 13 bases lay in between.

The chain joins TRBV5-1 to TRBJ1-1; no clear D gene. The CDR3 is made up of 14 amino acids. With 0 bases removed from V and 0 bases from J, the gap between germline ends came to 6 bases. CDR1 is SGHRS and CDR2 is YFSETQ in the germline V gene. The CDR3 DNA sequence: TGCGCCAGCAGCTTGGCAGGAATGAACACTGAAGCTTTCTTT. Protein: CASSLAGMNTEAFF. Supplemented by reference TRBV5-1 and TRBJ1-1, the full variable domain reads KAGVTQTPRYLIKTRGQQVTLSCSPISGHRSVSWYQQTPGQGLQFLFEYFSETQRNKGNFPGRFSGRQFSNSRSEMNVSTLELGDSALYLCASSLAGMNTEAFFGQGTRLTVV.

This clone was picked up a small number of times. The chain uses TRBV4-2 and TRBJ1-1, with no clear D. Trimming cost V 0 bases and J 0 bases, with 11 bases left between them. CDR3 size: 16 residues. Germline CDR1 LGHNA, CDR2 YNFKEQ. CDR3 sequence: CASSQERQIMNTEAFF. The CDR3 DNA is TGTGCCAGCAGCCAAGAGCGCCAAATCATGAACACTGAAGCTTTCTTT.

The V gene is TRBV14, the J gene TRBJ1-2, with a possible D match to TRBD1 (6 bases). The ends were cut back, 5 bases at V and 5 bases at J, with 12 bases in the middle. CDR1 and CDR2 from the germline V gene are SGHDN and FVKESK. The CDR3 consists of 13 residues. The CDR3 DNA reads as TGTGCCAGCAGCAGGGACAATCGATATGGCTACACCTTC. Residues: CASSRDNRYGYTF.

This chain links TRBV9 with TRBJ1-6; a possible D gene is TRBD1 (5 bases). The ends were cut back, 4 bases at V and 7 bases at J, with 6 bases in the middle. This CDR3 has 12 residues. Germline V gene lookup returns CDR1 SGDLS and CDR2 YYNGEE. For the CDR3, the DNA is TGTGCCAGCAGCAGACAGAATTCACCCCTCCACTTT. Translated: CASSRQNSPLHF.

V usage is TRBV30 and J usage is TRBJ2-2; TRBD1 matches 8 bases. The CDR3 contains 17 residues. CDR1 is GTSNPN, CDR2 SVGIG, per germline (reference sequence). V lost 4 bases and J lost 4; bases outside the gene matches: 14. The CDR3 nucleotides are TGTGCCTGGACCGTCGGACAGGGCTCCCGGGGCACCGGGGAGCTGTTTTTT. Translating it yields CAWTVGQGSRGTGELFF.

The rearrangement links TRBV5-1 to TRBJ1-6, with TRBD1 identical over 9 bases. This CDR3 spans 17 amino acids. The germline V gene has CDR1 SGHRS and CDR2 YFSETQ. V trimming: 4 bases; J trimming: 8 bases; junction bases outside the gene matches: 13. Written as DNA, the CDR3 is TGCGCCAGCAGCCGGGACAGGGCCTCCGGGGGCCATTCACCCCTCCACTTT. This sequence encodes CASSRDRASGGHSPLHF.

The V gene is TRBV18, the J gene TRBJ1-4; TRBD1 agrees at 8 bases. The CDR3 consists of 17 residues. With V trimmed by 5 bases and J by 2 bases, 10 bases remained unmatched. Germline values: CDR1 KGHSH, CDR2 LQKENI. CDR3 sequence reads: CASSAQTGDATNEKLFF. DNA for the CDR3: TGTGCCAGCTCAGCGCAGACAGGGGATGCGACTAATGAAAAACTGTTTTTT.

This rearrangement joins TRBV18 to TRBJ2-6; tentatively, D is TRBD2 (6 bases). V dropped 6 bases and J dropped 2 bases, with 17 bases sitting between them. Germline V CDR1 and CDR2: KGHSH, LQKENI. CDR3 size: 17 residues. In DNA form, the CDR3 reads TGTGCCAGCTCTGCTCGGACCGCGGGGACTGGGGCCAACGTCCTGACTTTC. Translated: CASSARTAGTGANVLTF.

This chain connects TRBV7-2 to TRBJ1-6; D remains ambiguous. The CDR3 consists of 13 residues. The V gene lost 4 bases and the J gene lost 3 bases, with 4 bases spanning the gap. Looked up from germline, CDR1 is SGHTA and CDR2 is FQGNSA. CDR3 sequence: CASSSVYNSPLHF. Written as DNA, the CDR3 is TGTGCCAGCAGCTCGGTCTATAATTCACCCCTCCACTTT.

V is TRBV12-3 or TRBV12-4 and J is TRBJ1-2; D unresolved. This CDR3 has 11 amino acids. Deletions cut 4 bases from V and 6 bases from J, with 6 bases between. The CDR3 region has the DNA TGTGCCAGCAGTTACAGCAATGGCTACACCTTC. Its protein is CASSYSNGYTF.

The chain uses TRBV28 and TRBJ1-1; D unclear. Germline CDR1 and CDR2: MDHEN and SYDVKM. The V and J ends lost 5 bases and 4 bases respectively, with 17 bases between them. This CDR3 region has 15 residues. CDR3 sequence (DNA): TGTGCCAGCAGTGGCACCAGAGTAACGGGCACTGAAGCTTTCTTT. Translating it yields CASSGTRVTGTEAFF.

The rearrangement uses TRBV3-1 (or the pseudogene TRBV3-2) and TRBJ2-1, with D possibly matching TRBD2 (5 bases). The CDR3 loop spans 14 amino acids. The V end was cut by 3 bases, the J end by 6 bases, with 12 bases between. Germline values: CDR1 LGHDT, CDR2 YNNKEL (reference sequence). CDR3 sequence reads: CASSQNEAANEQFF. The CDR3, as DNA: TGTGCCAGCAGCCAGAATGAAGCGGCCAATGAGCAGTTCTTC.

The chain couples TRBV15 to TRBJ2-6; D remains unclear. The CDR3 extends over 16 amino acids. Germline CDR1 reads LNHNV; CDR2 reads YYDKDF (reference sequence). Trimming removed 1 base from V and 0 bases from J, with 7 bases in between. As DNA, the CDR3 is TGTGCCACCAGCAGAGTAAGGAGCTCTGGGGCCAACGTCCTGACTTTC. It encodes CATSRVRSSGANVLTF.

The CDR3 DNA reads as TGTGCCAGCAGTTCGACAGGGGTCCGTGGCTACACCTTC. Amino acid sequence: CASSSTGVRGYTF. The V and J genes are TRBV27 and TRBJ1-2; TRBD1 aligns across 8 bases. V lost 4 bases to trimming and J lost 7 bases; unmatched junction nucleotides: 5. Germline CDR1 is MNHEY and CDR2 is SMNVEV (reference sequence). The CDR3 sequence is 13 residues long.

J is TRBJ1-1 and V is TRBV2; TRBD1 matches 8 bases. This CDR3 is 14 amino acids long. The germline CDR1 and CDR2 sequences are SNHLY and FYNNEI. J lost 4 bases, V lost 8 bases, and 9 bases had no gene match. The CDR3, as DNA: TGTGCCAGCCTGTTACAGGGGGAGTTCACTGAAGCTTTCTTT. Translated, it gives CASLLQGEFTEAFF. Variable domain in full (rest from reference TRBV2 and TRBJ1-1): EPEVTQTPSHQVTQMGQEVILRCVPISNHLYFYWYRQILGQKVEFLVSFYNNEISEKSEIFDDQFSVERPDGSNFTLKIRSTKLEDSAMYFCASLLQGEFTEAFFGQGTRLTVV.

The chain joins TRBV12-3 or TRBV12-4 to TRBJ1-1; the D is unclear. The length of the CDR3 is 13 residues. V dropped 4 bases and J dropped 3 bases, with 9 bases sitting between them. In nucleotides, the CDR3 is TGTGCCAGCAGTTACGGGGTGGACACTGAAGCTTTCTTT. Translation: CASSYGVDTEAFF.